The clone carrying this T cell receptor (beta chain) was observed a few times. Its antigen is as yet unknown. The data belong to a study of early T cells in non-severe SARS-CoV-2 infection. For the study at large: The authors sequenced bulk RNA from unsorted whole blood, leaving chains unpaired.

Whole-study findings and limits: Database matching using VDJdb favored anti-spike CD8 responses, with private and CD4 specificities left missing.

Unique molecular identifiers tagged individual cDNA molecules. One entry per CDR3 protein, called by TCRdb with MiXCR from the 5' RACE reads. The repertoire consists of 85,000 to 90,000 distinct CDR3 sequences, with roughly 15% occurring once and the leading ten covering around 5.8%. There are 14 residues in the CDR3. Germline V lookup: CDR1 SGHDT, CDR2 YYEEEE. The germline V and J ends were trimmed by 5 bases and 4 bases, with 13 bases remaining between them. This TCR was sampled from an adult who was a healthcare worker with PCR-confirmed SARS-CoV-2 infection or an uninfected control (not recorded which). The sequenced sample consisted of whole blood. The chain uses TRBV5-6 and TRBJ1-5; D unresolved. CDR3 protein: CASSPSGNNQPQHF. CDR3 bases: TGTGCCAGCAGTCCATCGGGGAATAATCAGCCCCAGCATTTT.